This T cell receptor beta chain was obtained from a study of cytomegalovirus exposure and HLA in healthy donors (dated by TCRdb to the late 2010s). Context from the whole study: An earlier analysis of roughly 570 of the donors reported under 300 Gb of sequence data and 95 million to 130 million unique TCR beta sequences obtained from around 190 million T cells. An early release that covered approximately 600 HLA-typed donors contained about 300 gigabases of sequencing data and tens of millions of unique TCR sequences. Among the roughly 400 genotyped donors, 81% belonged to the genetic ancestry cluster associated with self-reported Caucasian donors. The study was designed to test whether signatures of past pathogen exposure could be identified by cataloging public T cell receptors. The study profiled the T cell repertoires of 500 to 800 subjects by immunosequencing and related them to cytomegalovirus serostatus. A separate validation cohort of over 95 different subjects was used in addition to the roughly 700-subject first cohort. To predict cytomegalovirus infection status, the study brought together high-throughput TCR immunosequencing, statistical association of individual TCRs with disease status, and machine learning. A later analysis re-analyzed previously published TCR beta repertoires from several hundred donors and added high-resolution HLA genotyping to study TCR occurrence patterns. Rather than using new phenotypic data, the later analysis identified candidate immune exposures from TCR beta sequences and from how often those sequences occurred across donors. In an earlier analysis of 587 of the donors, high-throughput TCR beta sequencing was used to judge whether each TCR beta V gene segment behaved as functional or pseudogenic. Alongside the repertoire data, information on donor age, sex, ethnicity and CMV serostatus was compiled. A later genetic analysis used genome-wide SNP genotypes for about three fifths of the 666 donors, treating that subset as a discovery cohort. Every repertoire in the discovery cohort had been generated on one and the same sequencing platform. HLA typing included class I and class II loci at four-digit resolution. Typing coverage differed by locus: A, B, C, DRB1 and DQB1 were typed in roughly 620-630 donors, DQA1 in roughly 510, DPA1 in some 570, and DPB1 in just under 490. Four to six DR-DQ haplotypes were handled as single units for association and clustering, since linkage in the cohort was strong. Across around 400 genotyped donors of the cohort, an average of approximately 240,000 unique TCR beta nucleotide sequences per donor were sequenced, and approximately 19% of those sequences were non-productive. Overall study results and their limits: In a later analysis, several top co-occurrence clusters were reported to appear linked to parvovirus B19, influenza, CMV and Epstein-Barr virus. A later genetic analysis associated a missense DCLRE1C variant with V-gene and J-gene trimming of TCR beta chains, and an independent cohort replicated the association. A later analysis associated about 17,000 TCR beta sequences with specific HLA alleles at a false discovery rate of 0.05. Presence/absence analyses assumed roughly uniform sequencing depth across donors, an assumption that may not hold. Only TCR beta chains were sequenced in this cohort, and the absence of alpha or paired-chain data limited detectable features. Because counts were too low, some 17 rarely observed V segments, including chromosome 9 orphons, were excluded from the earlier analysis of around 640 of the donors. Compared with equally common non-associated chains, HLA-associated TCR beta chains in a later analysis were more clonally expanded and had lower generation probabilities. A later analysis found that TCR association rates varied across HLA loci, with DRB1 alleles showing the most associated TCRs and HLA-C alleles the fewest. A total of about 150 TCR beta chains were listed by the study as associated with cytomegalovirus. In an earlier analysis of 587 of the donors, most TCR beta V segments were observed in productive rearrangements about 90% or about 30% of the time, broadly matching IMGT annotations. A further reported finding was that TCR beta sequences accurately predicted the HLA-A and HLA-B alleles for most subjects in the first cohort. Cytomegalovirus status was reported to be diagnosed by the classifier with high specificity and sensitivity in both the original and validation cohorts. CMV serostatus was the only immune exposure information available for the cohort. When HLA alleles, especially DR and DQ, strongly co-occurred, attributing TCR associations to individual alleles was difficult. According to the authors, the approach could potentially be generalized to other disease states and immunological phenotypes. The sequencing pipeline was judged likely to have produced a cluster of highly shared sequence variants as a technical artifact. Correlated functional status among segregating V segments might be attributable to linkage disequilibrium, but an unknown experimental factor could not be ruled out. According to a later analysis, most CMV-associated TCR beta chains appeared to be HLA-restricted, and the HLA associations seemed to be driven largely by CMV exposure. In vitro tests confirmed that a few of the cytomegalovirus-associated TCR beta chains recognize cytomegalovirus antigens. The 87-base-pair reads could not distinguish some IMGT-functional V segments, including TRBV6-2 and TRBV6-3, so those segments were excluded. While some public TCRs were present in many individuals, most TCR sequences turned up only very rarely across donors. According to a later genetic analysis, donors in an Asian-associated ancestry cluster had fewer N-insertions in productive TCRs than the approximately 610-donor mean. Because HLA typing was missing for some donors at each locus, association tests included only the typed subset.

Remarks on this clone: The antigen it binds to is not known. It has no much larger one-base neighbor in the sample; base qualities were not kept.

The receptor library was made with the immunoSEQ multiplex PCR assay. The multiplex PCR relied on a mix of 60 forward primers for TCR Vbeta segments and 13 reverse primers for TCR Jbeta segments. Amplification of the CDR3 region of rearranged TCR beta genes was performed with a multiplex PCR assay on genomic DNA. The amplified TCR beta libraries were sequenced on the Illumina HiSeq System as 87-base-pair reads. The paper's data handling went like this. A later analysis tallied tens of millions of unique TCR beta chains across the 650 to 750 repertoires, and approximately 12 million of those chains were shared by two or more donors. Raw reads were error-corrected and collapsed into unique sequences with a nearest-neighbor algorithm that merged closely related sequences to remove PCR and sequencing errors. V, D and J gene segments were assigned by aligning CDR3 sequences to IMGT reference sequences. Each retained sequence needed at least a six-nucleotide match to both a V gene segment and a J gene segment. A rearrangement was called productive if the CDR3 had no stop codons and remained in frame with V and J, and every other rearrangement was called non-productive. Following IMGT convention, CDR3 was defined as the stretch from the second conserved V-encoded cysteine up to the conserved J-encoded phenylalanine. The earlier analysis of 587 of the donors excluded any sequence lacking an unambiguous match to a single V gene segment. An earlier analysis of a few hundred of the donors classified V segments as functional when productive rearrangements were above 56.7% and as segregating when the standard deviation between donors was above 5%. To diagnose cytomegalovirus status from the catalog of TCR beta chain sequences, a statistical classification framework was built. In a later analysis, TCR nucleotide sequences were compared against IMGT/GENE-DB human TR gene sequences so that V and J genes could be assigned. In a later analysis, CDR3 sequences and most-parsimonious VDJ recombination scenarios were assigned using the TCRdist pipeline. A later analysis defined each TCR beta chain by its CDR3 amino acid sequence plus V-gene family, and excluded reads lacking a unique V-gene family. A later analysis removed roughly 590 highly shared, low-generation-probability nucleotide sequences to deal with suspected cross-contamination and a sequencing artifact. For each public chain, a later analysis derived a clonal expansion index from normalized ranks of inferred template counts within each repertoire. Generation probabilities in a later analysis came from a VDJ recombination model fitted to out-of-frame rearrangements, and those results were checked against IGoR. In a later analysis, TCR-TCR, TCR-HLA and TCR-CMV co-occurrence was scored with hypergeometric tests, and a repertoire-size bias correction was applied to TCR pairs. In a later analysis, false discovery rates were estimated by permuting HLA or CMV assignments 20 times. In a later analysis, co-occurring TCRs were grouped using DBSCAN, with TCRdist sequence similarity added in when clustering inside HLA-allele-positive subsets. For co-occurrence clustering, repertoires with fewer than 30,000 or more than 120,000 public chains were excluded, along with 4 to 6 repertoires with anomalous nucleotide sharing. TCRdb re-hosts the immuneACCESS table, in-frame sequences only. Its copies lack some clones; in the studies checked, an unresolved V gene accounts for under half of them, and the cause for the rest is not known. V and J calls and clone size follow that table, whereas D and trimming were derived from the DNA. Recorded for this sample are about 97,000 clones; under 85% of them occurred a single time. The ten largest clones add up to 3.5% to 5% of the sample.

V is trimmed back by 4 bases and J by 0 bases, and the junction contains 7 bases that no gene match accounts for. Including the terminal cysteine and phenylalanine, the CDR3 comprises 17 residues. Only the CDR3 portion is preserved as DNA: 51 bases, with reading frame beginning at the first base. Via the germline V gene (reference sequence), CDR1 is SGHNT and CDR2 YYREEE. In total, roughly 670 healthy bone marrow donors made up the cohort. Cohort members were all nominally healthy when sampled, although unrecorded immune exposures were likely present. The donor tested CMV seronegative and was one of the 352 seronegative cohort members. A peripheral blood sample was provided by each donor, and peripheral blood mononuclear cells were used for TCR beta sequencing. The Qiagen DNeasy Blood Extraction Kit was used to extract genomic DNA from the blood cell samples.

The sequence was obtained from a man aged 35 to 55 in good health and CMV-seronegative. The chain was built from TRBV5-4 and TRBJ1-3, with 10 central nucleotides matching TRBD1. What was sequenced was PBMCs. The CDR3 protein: CASSPGTGVTSGNTIYF. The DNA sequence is TGTGCCAGCAGCCCTGGGACAGGGGTGACCTCTGGAAACACCATATATTTT.